Listed below are T cell receptor beta chains from one sample, sequenced in a study of cytomegalovirus exposure and HLA in healthy donors. TCRdb's copy holds only in-frame clones and misses some; the assay was immunoSEQ multiplex PCR. The profile shows about 140,000 clones, just under 85% of them singletons. The sample taken for sequencing was PBMCs. The receptors come from a woman aged 25 to 45 in good health and CMV-seronegative. Each CDR3 is given with its conserved first and last residue. The D gene is left open where the match is weak. A clone size is listed for some rows: how often the clone was seen (once, few, many), or a class if it is expanded.

V: TRBV18; D: TRBD1; size: .; J: TRBJ2-5; DNA: TGTGCCAGCTCACCAAAACAGGGGGCATCAGAGACCCAGTACTTC; CDR3: CASSPKQGASETQYF
V: TRBV4-1; D: .; size: .; J: TRBJ2-7; DNA: TGCGCCAGCAGCCGACAAGAATCCCAGAGCTCCTACGAGCAGTACTTC; CDR3: CASSRQESQSSYEQYF
V: TRBV6-1; D: TRBD1; size: .; J: TRBJ1-2; DNA: TGTGCCAGCAGTCCCCGGGACAGGGGGTTATATGGCTACACCTTC; CDR3: CASSPRDRGLYGYTF
V: TRBV5-1; D: .; size: .; J: TRBJ2-7; DNA: TGCGCCAGCAGCTTGGTGGGGGGGGGCTCTAACGAGCAGTACTTC; CDR3: CASSLVGGGSNEQYF
V: TRBV5-1; D: .; size: .; J: TRBJ2-7; DNA: TGCGCCAGCAGCGTTCCAAGAGGACGGACTACCTCCTACGAGCAGTACTTC; CDR3: CASSVPRGRTTSYEQYF
V: TRBV18; D: TRBD2; size: once; J: TRBJ2-1; DNA: TGTGCCAGCTCAATTAGCGGGGATGAGCAGTTCTTC; CDR3: CASSISGDEQFF
V: TRBV15; D: .; size: .; J: TRBJ2-7; DNA: TGTGCCACCAGCAGAGGGGGGGATTCCTACGAGCAGTACTTC; CDR3: CATSRGGDSYEQYF
V: TRBV5-6; D: .; size: .; J: TRBJ2-5; DNA: TGTGCCAGCAGCGACCTGGGACACACTATGGGGGAGACCCAGTACTTC; CDR3: CASSDLGHTMGETQYF
V: TRBV6-1; D: .; size: .; J: TRBJ1-5; DNA: TGTGCCAGCAGTGGAAGAGTGGGTAGCCCACAGCCCCAGCATTTT; CDR3: CASSGRVGSPQPQHF
V: TRBV27; D: TRBD1; size: .; J: TRBJ1-5; DNA: TGTGCCAGCAGTTTAAGACAGGGAAGGCAGCCCCAGCATTTT; CDR3: CASSLRQGRQPQHF
V: TRBV28; D: TRBD1; size: .; J: TRBJ2-1; DNA: TGTGCCAGCAGGACGGGACAGGCCTACAATGAGCAGTTCTTC; CDR3: CASRTGQAYNEQFF
V: TRBV30; D: TRBD1; size: .; J: TRBJ1-6; DNA: TGTGCCTGGAGGACAGGGTATCAGCTCGGCTATAATTCACCCCTCCACTTT; CDR3: CAWRTGYQLGYNSPLHF
V: TRBV28; D: .; size: few; J: TRBJ1-5; DNA: TGTGCCAGCAGTTTTGGCAAACGGGTTGGCAATCAGCCCCAGCATTTT; CDR3: CASSFGKRVGNQPQHF
V: TRBV19; D: TRBD1; size: .; J: TRBJ1-2; DNA: TGTGCCAGTAGTCCGCGTCGACAGGGGGCACCTAACTATGGCTACACCTTC; CDR3: CASSPRRQGAPNYGYTF
V: TRBV29-1; D: TRBD1; size: .; J: TRBJ2-1; DNA: TGCAGCGTTGGGCGAGACAGGGTAAACAATGAGCAGTTCTTC; CDR3: CSVGRDRVNNEQFF
V: TRBV6-5; D: TRBD1; size: .; J: TRBJ2-5; DNA: TGTGCCAGCAGTAAACAGGGACAGGTTACAGAGACCCAGTACTTC; CDR3: CASSKQGQVTETQYF
V: TRBV6-5; D: .; size: .; J: TRBJ2-3; DNA: TGTGCCAGCGTAGGCACAGATACGCAGTATTTT; CDR3: CASVGTDTQYF
V: TRBV7-8; D: TRBD2; size: .; J: TRBJ2-2; DNA: TGTGCCAGCAGCTTTCGCGGGGGGGCCAACACCGGGGAGCTGTTTTTT; CDR3: CASSFRGGANTGELFF
V: TRBV13; D: .; size: once; J: TRBJ1-2; DNA: TGTGCCAGCAGCTTAGTGGCGGGGGTGGGCTATGGCTACACCTTC; CDR3: CASSLVAGVGYGYTF
V: TRBV6-6; D: TRBD1; size: .; J: TRBJ2-1; DNA: TGTGCCAGCGGACAGGGACCGGAGCAGTTCTTC; CDR3: CASGQGPEQFF
V: TRBV2; D: TRBD1; size: .; J: TRBJ2-7; DNA: TGTGCCAGCAGGCCGGGACAGGGGGCGGCCTACGAGCAGTACTTC; CDR3: CASRPGQGAAYEQYF
V: TRBV2; D: .; size: .; J: TRBJ2-7; DNA: TGTGCCAGCAGCGGAGGGGAGCAGTACTTC; CDR3: CASSGGEQYF
V: TRBV2; D: TRBD1; size: .; J: TRBJ1-6; DNA: TGTGCCAGCACCAGGACAGGGGATGCTGGTTCACCCCTCCACTTT; CDR3: CASTRTGDAGSPLHF
V: TRBV7-2; D: .; size: .; J: TRBJ2-3; DNA: TGTGCCAGCAGCTTCGTGGGGCGGGATACGCAGTATTTT; CDR3: CASSFVGRDTQYF
V: TRBV6-1; D: TRBD2; size: .; J: TRBJ2-7; DNA: TGTGCCAGCAGTCGGGGGAGGGAAATCTCCTACGAGCAGTACTTC; CDR3: CASSRGREISYEQYF
V: TRBV2; D: .; size: .; J: TRBJ1-1; DNA: TGTGCCAGCAGAGTCGGGGTGAACACTGAAGCTTTCTTT; CDR3: CASRVGVNTEAFF
V: TRBV6-5; D: TRBD1; size: .; J: TRBJ1-5; DNA: TGTGCCAGCAGTTCCGGGACAGGCTTTAATCAGCCCCAGCATTTT; CDR3: CASSSGTGFNQPQHF
V: TRBV5-1; D: TRBD1; size: .; J: TRBJ1-2; DNA: TGCGCCAGCAGCTTGGACAAGGGGGCCATCTATGGCTACACCTTC; CDR3: CASSLDKGAIYGYTF
V: TRBV7-2; D: TRBD2; size: .; J: TRBJ2-2; DNA: TGTGCCAGCAGCCCCCGGGGCCGCGGGGGGACCGGGGAGCTGTTTTTT; CDR3: CASSPRGRGGTGELFF
V: TRBV7-2; D: .; size: few; J: TRBJ2-1; DNA: TGTGCCAGCAGCTTAGGTGGGCCAAATTCCTACAATGAGCAGTTCTTC; CDR3: CASSLGGPNSYNEQFF
V: TRBV19; D: TRBD1; size: .; J: TRBJ2-7; DNA: TGTGCCAGTAGCTTCGGGACAGGGGACTACGAGCAGTACTTC; CDR3: CASSFGTGDYEQYF
V: TRBV27; D: TRBD1; size: .; J: TRBJ1-1; DNA: TGTGCCAGCAGTCGCCGACAGGGGGCCATCGAAGCTTTCTTT; CDR3: CASSRRQGAIEAFF
V: TRBV7-3; D: .; size: .; J: TRBJ1-1; DNA: TGTGCCAGCAGCCGCGCCGGGGACATATGGAACACTGAAGCTTTCTTT; CDR3: CASSRAGDIWNTEAFF
V: TRBV2; D: .; size: .; J: TRBJ1-4; DNA: TGTGCCAGCAGTGCGTCTTTAGATCTGGAGGAAAAACTGTTTTTT; CDR3: CASSASLDLEEKLFF
V: TRBV29-1; D: TRBD2; size: .; J: TRBJ2-1; DNA: TGCAGCGTGGATCTAGCGGGGGAATACAATGAGCAGTTCTTC; CDR3: CSVDLAGEYNEQFF
V: TRBV10-3; D: .; size: .; J: TRBJ2-5; DNA: TGTGCCATCAGCTGGAGGGAGCATGAGACCCAGTACTTC; CDR3: CAISWREHETQYF
V: TRBV2; D: TRBD2; size: .; J: TRBJ2-1; DNA: TGTGCCAGCAACGTAGCGGGGGACTCCTACAATGAGCAGTTCTTC; CDR3: CASNVAGDSYNEQFF
V: TRBV29-1; D: TRBD2; size: .; J: TRBJ2-5; DNA: TGCAGCGTTGAGGGTAGCGGGGTCCGAGAGACCCAGTACTTC; CDR3: CSVEGSGVRETQYF
V: TRBV7-9; D: .; size: .; J: TRBJ2-1; DNA: TGTGCCAGCAGCTTAGCCGTAGGAGAAACCGAGCAGTTCTTC; CDR3: CASSLAVGETEQFF
V: TRBV5-4; D: .; size: .; J: TRBJ1-2; DNA: TGTGCCAGCAGCGGCCCCTCTTGGGGCTACACCTTC; CDR3: CASSGPSWGYTF
V: TRBV5-8; D: TRBD1; size: .; J: TRBJ2-1; DNA: TGTGCCAGCAGCCAAGGACAGGGCTTCCACAATGAGCAGTTCTTC; CDR3: CASSQGQGFHNEQFF
V: TRBV27; D: .; size: .; J: TRBJ1-6; DNA: TGTGCCAGCAGTTTTCGGGGGAGCTCCTATAATTCACCCCTCCACTTT; CDR3: CASSFRGSSYNSPLHF
V: TRBV19; D: .; size: .; J: TRBJ2-3; DNA: TGTGCCAGTATGCCCGGCGGACAGCGAACAGATACGCAGTATTTT; CDR3: CASMPGGQRTDTQYF
V: TRBV6-6; D: .; size: .; J: TRBJ2-3; DNA: TGTGCCAGCAGTTACGGGCAGGGGACCGCAGATACGCAGTATTTT; CDR3: CASSYGQGTADTQYF
V: TRBV19; D: .; size: .; J: TRBJ2-7; DNA: TGTGCCAGTAGTATGGGCCGGATCTACGAGCAGTACTTC; CDR3: CASSMGRIYEQYF
V: TRBV27; D: .; size: .; J: TRBJ1-4; DNA: TGTGCCAGCAGTTTCTGGGGGGCTAATGAAAAACTGTTTTTT; CDR3: CASSFWGANEKLFF
V: TRBV30; D: TRBD1; size: .; J: TRBJ2-3; DNA: TGTGCCTGGAGTGTGTTAGGCTGGCGGACAGGGGTGGCCGCAGATACGCAGTATTTT; CDR3: CAWSVLGWRTGVAADTQYF
V: TRBV6-5; D: .; size: .; J: TRBJ2-1; DNA: TGTGCCAGCAGTAGTCAGTCGGGACAAGAATTCTTC; CDR3: CASSSQSGQEFF